Listed below are T cell receptor beta chains from one sample, sequenced in a study of PD-1 blockade in mismatch repair-deficient tumors. Assay used: immunoSEQ multiplex PCR; TCRdb lists only in-frame clones, some missing. The repertoire holds 100,000 or so clones, with 82% as singletons. The sequencing here drew on peripheral blood, taken 35 to 37 weeks after starting pembrolizumab. Receptors were obtained from an adult with mismatch repair-deficient cancer. The CDR3 runs from the conserved cysteine through the conserved F or W.

J gene,V gene,CDR3 protein
TRBJ1-2,TRBV29-1,CSVERDPNYGYTF
TRBJ1-3,TRBV19,CASSISRGYGNTIYF
TRBJ1-2,TRBV9,CASSVGGTALDYGYTF
TRBJ2-2,TRBV11-2,CASSLVSGGVTGELFF
TRBJ2-1,TRBV4-1,CASSQREEGNEQFF
TRBJ1-4,TRBV2,CASSEEQGAREKLFF
TRBJ2-1,TRBV7-6,CASSSRSGTQNNEQFF
TRBJ2-2,TRBV2,CASSAAGTTGELFF
TRBJ2-7,TRBV5-1,CASSYMDRGSYEQYF
TRBJ2-1,TRBV4-1,CASSQDYSSDYNEQFF
TRBJ2-1,TRBV7-6,CASSLAPSGISYNEQFF
TRBJ2-5,TRBV7-3,CASSLTRQETQYF
TRBJ1-1,TRBV5-1,CASSTSFATEAFF
TRBJ2-1,TRBV6-5,CASSYGLAGVEQFF
TRBJ1-3,TRBV5-1,CASSPGTGSGNTIYF
TRBJ1-1,TRBV6-6,CASSYKTEAFF
TRBJ2-5,TRBV27,CASSLSLRSQETQYF
TRBJ2-1,TRBV7-2,CASSLDGGERVPRGDEQFF
TRBJ2-3,TRBV5-1,CASSLGFTDTQYF
TRBJ2-1,TRBV5-1,CASSRTSGIGPYNEQFF
TRBJ2-3,TRBV11-3,CASGSEEYTQYF
TRBJ2-7,TRBV5-4,CASSAGTSGSKGYEQYF
TRBJ1-5,TRBV19,CASTSQGNSGNQPQHF
TRBJ2-7,TRBV10-1,CASSLTGEERTYEQYF
TRBJ2-7,TRBV7-8,CASSFTRDYEQYF
TRBJ2-3,TRBV7-9,CASTTTSGEITDTQYF
TRBJ1-1,TRBV19,CASAPMGNTEAFF
TRBJ2-5,TRBV2,CATDRDRYQETQYF
TRBJ2-1,TRBV29-1,CSVDGGLGTREFF
TRBJ2-1,TRBV6-5,CASSFDIAGNSNEQFF
TRBJ2-1,TRBV11-3,CASSLSLAGGNNEQFF
TRBJ1-4,TRBV7-9,CASSPWATNEKLFF
TRBJ2-7,TRBV5-4,CASSLGGGQSYEQYF
TRBJ1-1,TRBV7-2,CASSLGSQGTEAFF
TRBJ2-1,TRBV14,CASDRGSSYNEQFF
TRBJ1-1,TRBV5-1,CASSLDSLGPEAFF
TRBJ2-7,TRBV5-4,CASSPGLAGFSYEQYF
TRBJ2-3,TRBV6-5,CASRVRSTDTQYF
TRBJ2-1,TRBV18,CASSLGLGDNEQFF
TRBJ2-7,TRBV7-3,CASSEGLLARTYF
TRBJ2-2,TRBV19,CASSGHRDIGELFF
TRBJ2-7,TRBV5-6,CASSVPSGSSIQYEQYF
TRBJ2-7,TRBV7-8,CASSLEVDTYEQYF
TRBJ1-1,TRBV6-6,CASRPQVNTEAFF
TRBJ2-5,TRBV7-9,CASSTWTGQRETQYF
TRBJ2-7,TRBV7-9,CASSLVWTGGSYEQYF